The clone carrying this T cell receptor beta chain was seen repeatedly, ten times or more. Its cognate antigen is unknown. Profiling of TCR beta VDJ combinations and CDR3 sequences used genomic DNA as template. MiXCR, run by TCRdb on the reads, gives a single entry per CDR3 protein. There are around 64,000 distinct CDR3 sequences in the sample; under 55% occur only once, and under 2.5% lies in the top ten. The data stem from a study of CD8+CD57+ T cells in acquired aplastic anemia. About the study: Sorted CD4+ and CD8+ cells yielded DNA averaging around 3.2 ug.

Broader study findings: Levels of CD8+ Simpson's diversity were not significantly distinct in patients versus controls.

This TCR came from a human donor in good health, serving as a control. Sequenced input: sorted CD4+, CD8+, or CD8+CD57+ T cells (not recorded which) from PBMCs.

CDR3 loop: CASSGFTGGFRNEQFF. CDR3 DNA: TGTGCCAGCAGTGGGTTTACAGGAGGTTTTAGAAATGAGCAGTTCTTC. The genes are TRBV2 and TRBJ2-1; D may be TRBD1 or TRBD2 (5 bases each). The CDR3 extends over 16 amino acids. The germline gives CDR1 SNHLY, CDR2 FYNNEI. Trimming stripped 4 bases from V and 7 bases from J, with 20 bases between.